What follows is one TCR beta chain and its context. Its cognate antigen is unknown. This sample also contains other DNA sequences that code for the same CDR3. CDR3 length: 13 amino acids. Trimming stripped 0 bases from V and 5 bases from J, with 7 bases between. Germline values: CDR1 MNHEY, CDR2 SVGAGI. The data stem from a study of T cell responses to AZD1222 COVID-19 vaccine. Study as a whole: Samples with a second dose at about 4 or about 12 weeks were pooled together. Whole-study findings and limits: The study found Spike-specific TCR breadth and depth rose after two AZD1222 doses. Donors were largely white British and mainly female; clonal diversity was possibly underestimated. Nearly half of spike-specific TCRs reportedly target unmutated variant regions.

Sequenced by immunoSEQ multiplex PCR; TCRdb stores in-frame clones only, minus some. The sample includes about 56,000 clones, 70% to 90% of them seen just once. The clonotype comes from an adult in good health. The rearrangement links TRBV6-5 to TRBJ2-5; D ambiguous. This specimen consisted of peripheral blood, obtained on day 0 of AZD1222 vaccination. The CDR3 DNA sequence: TGTGCCAGCAGTTACTCGGGATGGGAGACCCAGTACTTC. Protein: CASSYSGWETQYF.